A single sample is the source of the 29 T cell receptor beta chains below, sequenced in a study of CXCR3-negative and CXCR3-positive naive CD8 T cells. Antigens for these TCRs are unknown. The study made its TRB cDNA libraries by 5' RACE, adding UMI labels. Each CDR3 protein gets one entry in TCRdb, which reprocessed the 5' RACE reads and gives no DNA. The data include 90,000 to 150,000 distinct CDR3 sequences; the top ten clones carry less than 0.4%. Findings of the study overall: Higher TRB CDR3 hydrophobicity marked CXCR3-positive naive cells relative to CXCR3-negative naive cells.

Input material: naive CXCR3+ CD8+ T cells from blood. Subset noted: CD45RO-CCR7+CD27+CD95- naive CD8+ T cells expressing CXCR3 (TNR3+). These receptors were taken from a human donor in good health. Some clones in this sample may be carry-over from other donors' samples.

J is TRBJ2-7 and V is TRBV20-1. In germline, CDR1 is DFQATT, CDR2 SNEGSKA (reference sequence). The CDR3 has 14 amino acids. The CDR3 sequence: CSARSREEAYEQYF.

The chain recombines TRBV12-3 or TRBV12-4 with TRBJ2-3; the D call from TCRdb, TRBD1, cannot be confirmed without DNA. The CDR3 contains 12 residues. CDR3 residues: CASSQGGDTQYF.

This CDR3 reads CASSQVQGDNTEASF. V usage is TRBV3-1 and J usage is TRBJ1-1; the TRBD1 assignment by TCRdb is unverifiable without DNA. Germline values: CDR1 LGHDT, CDR2 YNNKEL (reference sequence). CDR3 length equals 15 residues. The full variable domain, rest sourced from reference TRBV3-1 and TRBJ1-1, is DTAVSQTPKYLVTQMGNDKSIKCEQNLGHDTMYWYKQDSKKFLKIMFSYNNKELIINETVPNRFSPKSPDKAHLNLHINSLELGDSAVYFCASSQVQGDNTEASFGQGTRLTVV.

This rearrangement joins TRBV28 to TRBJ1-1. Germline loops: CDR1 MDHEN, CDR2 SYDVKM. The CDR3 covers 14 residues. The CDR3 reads CASSTGIMNTEAFF.

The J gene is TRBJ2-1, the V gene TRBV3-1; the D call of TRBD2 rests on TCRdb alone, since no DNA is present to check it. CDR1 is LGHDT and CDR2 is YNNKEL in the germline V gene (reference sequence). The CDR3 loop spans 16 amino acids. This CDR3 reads CASSPFSGGAFNEQFF.

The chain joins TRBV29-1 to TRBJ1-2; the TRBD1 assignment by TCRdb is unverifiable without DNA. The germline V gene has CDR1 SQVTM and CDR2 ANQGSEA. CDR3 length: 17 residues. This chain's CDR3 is CSVGPLMSRGHNYGYTF.

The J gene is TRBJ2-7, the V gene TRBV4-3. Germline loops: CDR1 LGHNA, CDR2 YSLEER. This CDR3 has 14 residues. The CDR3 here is CASSQEGFSYEQYF.

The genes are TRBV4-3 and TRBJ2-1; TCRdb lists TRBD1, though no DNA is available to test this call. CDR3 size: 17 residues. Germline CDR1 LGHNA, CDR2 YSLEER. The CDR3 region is CASSHGPDRGFDNEQFF.

CDR3: CASSPIRWASGTNEQFF. This chain connects TRBV12-3 or TRBV12-4 to TRBJ2-1; TCRdb's D call, TRBD2, is unchecked because there is no DNA. CDR3 length: 17 amino acids.

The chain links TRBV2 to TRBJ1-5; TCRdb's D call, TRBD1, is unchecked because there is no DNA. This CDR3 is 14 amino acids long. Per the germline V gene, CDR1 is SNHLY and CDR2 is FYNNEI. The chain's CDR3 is CASSTLGGNQPQHF.

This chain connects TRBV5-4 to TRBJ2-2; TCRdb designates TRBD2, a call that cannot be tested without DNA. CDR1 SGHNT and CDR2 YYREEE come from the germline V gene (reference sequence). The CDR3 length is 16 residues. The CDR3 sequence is CASSFGLEVNTGELFF.

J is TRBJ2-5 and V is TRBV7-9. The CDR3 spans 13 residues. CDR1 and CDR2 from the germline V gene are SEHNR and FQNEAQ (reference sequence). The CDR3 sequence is CASEQGGQETQYF.

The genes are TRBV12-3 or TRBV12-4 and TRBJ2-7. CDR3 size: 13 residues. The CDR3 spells CASSLNGHNEQYF.

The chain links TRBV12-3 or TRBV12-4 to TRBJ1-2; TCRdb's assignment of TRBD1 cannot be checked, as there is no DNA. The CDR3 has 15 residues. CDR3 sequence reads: CASSLAPQVGYGYTF.

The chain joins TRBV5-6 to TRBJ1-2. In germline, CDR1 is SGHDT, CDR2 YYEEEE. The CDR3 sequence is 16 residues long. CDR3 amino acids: CASSLLLLDSNYGYTF.

CDR3 sequence: CASSPGQGLGEQFF. The rearrangement uses TRBV27 and TRBJ2-1; TCRdb's D gene call, TRBD1, goes unchecked for lack of DNA. The length of the CDR3 is 14 residues. The V gene's germline CDR1 is MNHEY and CDR2 SMNVEV (reference sequence).

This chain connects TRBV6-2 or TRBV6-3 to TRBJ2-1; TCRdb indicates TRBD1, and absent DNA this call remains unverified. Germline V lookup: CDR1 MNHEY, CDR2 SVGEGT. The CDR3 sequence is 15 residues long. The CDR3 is CASSLSGGAYNEQFF.

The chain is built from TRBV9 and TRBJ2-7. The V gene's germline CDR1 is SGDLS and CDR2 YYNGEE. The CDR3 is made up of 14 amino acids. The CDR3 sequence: CASSVVGSPYEQYF.

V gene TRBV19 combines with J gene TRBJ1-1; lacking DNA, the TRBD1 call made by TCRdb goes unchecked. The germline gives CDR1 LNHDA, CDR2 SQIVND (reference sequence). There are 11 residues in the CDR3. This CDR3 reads CASSIGMISFF.

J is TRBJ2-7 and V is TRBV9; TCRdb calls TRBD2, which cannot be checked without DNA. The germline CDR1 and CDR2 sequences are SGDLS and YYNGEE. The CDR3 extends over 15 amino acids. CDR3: CASSVAGRELHEQYF.

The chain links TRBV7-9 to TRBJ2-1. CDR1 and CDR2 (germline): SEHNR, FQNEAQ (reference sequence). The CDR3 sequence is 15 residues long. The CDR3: CASSLVEGPNNEQFF.

CDR3: CSVPSSGGLTGELFF. The rearrangement uses TRBV29-1 and TRBJ2-2; the D gene TCRdb calls, TRBD2, cannot be checked with no DNA. Per the germline V gene, CDR1 is SQVTM and CDR2 is ANQGSEA. The CDR3 has 15 amino acids.

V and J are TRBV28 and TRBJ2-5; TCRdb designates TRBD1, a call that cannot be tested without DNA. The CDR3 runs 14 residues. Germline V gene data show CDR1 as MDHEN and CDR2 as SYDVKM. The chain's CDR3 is CASSFRVPQETQYF.

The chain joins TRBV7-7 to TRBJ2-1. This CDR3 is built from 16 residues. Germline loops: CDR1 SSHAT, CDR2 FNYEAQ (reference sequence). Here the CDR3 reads CASSLATGSSYNEQFF.

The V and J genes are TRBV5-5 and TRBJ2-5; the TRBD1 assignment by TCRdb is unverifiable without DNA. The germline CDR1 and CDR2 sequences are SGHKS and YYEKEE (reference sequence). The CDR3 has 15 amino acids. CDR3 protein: CASSLGTVTQETQYF.

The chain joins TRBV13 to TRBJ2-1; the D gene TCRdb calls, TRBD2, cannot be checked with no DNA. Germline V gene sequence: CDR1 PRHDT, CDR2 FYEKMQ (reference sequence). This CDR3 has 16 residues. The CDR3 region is CASSLRLAGSYNEQFF.

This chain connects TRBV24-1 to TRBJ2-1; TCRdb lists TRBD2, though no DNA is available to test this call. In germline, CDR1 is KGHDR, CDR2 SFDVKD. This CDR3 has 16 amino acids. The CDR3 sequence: CATSDLAGRGNNEQFF.

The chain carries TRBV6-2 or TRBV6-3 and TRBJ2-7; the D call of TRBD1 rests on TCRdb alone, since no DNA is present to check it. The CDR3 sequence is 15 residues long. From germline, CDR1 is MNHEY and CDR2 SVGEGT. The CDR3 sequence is CASSYSEDRGYEQYF.

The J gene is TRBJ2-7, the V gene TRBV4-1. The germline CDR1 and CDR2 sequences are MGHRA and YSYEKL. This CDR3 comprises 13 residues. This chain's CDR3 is CASSQGGRYEQYF.